These T cell receptor beta chains were read from a single sample in a study of blood T cell repertoires in COVID-19. Sequencing was performed with immunoSEQ multiplex PCR; in TCRdb, only in-frame clones are kept and a portion is missing. This table has about 99,000 clones, around four fifths appearing once. Sequencing used peripheral blood. The receptors were sampled from a human donor in a cohort sampled during active COVID-19. Each CDR3 is given with its conserved first and last residue. A D gene is named only where the DNA matches it firmly. Size is omitted from some rows. Given values are once, few, many or a class for expanded clones.

>NA|TRBV5-4|NA|TRBJ2-1|16
CASSLAVATGYNEQFF
TGTGCCAGCAGCTTGGCCGTAGCAACTGGCTACAATGAGCAGTTCTTC
>NA|TRBV9|TRBD1|TRBJ1-1|15
CASSPIRTGNTEAFF
TGTGCCAGCAGCCCCATTAGGACAGGGAACACTGAAGCTTTCTTT
>NA|TRBV12-3/TRBV12-4|NA|TRBJ2-7|12
CASSAGRSVQYF
TGTGCCAGCAGCGCCGGTAGATCTGTGCAGTACTTC
>NA|TRBV3-1/TRBV3-2|NA|TRBJ1-1|12
CASRQGGAEAFF
TGTGCCAGCAGACAGGGCGGTGCTGAAGCTTTCTTT
>few|TRBV7-2|NA|TRBJ1-5|12
CASRGSNQPQHF
TGTGCCAGCAGGGGCAGCAATCAGCCCCAGCATTTT
>NA|TRBV9|TRBD1|TRBJ1-1|14
CASSVPGQTTEAFF
TGTGCCAGCAGCGTCCCGGGACAGACCACTGAAGCTTTCTTT
>NA|TRBV3-1/TRBV3-2|NA|TRBJ1-1|15
CASSQGSTVNTEAFF
TGTGCCAGCAGCCAAGGGTCGACAGTGAACACTGAAGCTTTCTTT
>NA|TRBV11-2|NA|TRBJ1-1|16
CASSLDRQRLNTEAFF
TGTGCCAGCAGCTTAGACCGACAGCGATTGAACACTGAAGCTTTCTTT
>few|TRBV18|TRBD1|TRBJ1-1|15
CASSRRDSMNTEAFF
TGTGCCAGCTCACGACGGGACAGCATGAACACTGAAGCTTTCTTT
>NA|TRBV3-1/TRBV3-2|TRBD2|TRBJ2-3|13
CASSQSLTSGAYF
TGTGCCAGCAGCCAATCCCTCACTAGCGGGGCCTATTTT
>once|TRBV9|TRBD1|TRBJ2-7|16
CASSPRGQGASYEQYF
TGTGCCAGCAGCCCCAGAGGACAGGGGGCTTCCTACGAGCAGTACTTC
>NA|TRBV5-1|NA|TRBJ2-2|16
CASSPTRDTHTGELFF
TGCGCCAGCAGCCCAACCCGGGACACCCACACCGGGGAGCTGTTTTTT
>NA|TRBV24-1|TRBD2|TRBJ2-1|16
CATSDNGLVGYNEQFF
TGTGCCACCAGTGATAATGGACTAGTCGGGTACAATGAGCAGTTCTTC
>NA|TRBV5-1|TRBD2|TRBJ2-1|17
CASSWGLAGGRVNEQFF
TGCGCCAGCTCCTGGGGACTAGCGGGGGGCCGTGTAAATGAGCAGTTCTTC
>NA|TRBV2|NA|TRBJ2-6|18
CASSALPGLLSGANVLTF
TGTGCCAGCAGTGCACTCCCGGGACTGCTCTCTGGGGCCAACGTCCTGACTTTC
>few|TRBV4-3|NA|TRBJ1-2|13
CASSQETNTLYTF
TGCGCCAGCAGCCAAGAAACTAACACCCTCTACACCTTC
>NA|TRBV2|TRBD1|TRBJ2-5|15
CASLAGTGAWETQYF
TGTGCCAGTCTCGCGGGGACAGGGGCCTGGGAGACCCAGTACTTC
>NA|TRBV6-6|TRBD1|TRBJ1-2|13
CASSWGQGYGYTF
TGTGCCAGCAGCTGGGGACAGGGATATGGCTACACCTTC
>NA|TRBV12-3/TRBV12-4|TRBD1|TRBJ1-2|11
CASSPGGGYTF
TGTGCCAGCAGCCCAGGGGGTGGCTACACCTTC
>NA|TRBV6-5|NA|TRBJ2-7|15
CASSPRRAVGSEQYF
TGTGCCAGCAGTCCCCGCCGGGCAGTTGGGAGCGAGCAGTACTTC
>once|TRBV10-3|NA|TRBJ2-1|15
CAITPDASSYNEQFF
TGTGCCATCACCCCAGATGCCAGCTCCTACAATGAGCAGTTCTTC
>few|TRBV10-3|NA|TRBJ1-2|13
CAIRTDPNYGYTF
TGTGCCATCAGGACAGATCCTAACTATGGCTACACCTTC
>few|TRBV11-2|TRBD2|TRBJ2-5|18
CASSLELAGGFLQETQYF
TGTGCCAGCAGCTTAGAATTAGCGGGGGGCTTTTTACAAGAGACCCAGTACTTC
>NA|TRBV24-1|NA|TRBJ2-7|13
CAMGRSLSYEQYF
TGTGCCATGGGGAGGAGCCTCTCCTACGAGCAGTACTTC
>NA|TRBV4-1|NA|TRBJ2-7|15
CASSQDRGSSYEQYF
TGCGCCAGCAGCCAAGATCGAGGCAGCTCCTACGAGCAGTACTTC
>NA|TRBV4-1|NA|TRBJ1-1|14
CASSHMGGGTEAFF
TGCGCCAGCAGCCATATGGGAGGGGGCACTGAAGCTTTCTTT
>NA|TRBV6-6|NA|TRBJ1-2|16
CASSPSPGPAPYGYTF
TGTGCCAGCAGCCCCTCCCCAGGTCCCGCTCCCTATGGCTACACCTTC
>NA|TRBV2|NA|TRBJ1-3|13
CATKTGSGNTIYF
TGTGCCACCAAAACGGGTTCTGGAAACACCATATATTTT
>NA|TRBV9|NA|TRBJ2-1|15
CASSAGRLTYNEQFF
TGTGCCAGCAGTGCAGGCCGACTAACCTACAATGAGCAGTTCTTC
>NA|TRBV6-2/TRBV6-3|NA|TRBJ2-2|13
CASSYPSTGELFF
TGTGCCAGCAGTTATCCGTCCACCGGGGAGCTGTTTTTT
>NA|TRBV10-3|TRBD2|TRBJ2-1|16
CAISVVASGGRGEQFF
TGTGCCATCAGTGTTGTGGCCAGCGGGGGACGGGGTGAGCAGTTCTTC
>NA|TRBV27|TRBD1|TRBJ1-2|13
CASSLTGGGGYTF
TGTGCCAGCAGTTTAACAGGGGGCGGTGGCTACACCTTC
>NA|TRBV18|NA|TRBJ1-6|15
CASSPLTGDNSPLHF
TGTGCCAGCTCACCACTTACGGGAGACAATTCACCCCTCCACTTT
>NA|TRBV5-1|NA|TRBJ2-3|13
CASSHGGLDTQYF
TGCGCCAGCAGCCATGGCGGATTAGATACGCAGTATTTT
>once|TRBV11-3|NA|TRBJ2-1|15
CASSPTGEGYNEQFF
TGTGCCAGCAGCCCGACAGGGGAGGGATACAATGAGCAGTTCTTC
>NA|TRBV29-1|NA|TRBJ2-3|14
CSVGVQGGTDTQYF
TGCAGCGTTGGGGTACAAGGGGGTACAGATACGCAGTATTTT
>NA|TRBV19|TRBD1|TRBJ1-1|15
CASSMRGQGNTEAFF
TGTGCCAGTAGTATGCGAGGACAGGGGAACACTGAAGCTTTCTTT
>NA|TRBV6-6|TRBD1|TRBJ1-6|15
CASSYRDRVGSPLHF
TGTGCCAGCAGTTACCGGGACAGGGTTGGTTCACCCCTCCACTTT
>few|TRBV27|TRBD1|TRBJ1-5|16
CASRAVGQGEAQPQHF
TGTGCCAGCAGGGCAGTGGGACAGGGGGAGGCTCAGCCCCAGCATTTT
>NA|TRBV30|NA|TRBJ1-1|14
CAWSPPGRWTEAFF
TGTGCCTGGAGTCCTCCCGGGAGATGGACTGAAGCTTTCTTT
>NA|TRBV6-1|TRBD2|TRBJ2-2|17
CASSVLAGGTNTGELFF
TGTGCCAGCAGTGTACTAGCGGGGGGGACGAACACCGGGGAGCTGTTTTTT
>NA|TRBV5-1|NA|TRBJ1-1|14
CASRGGHQNTEAFF
TGCGCCAGCCGGGGGGGACACCAGAACACTGAAGCTTTCTTT
>NA|TRBV5-4|NA|TRBJ2-6|14
CASSPNSGANVLTF
TGTGCCAGCAGCCCAAACTCTGGGGCCAACGTCCTGACTTTC